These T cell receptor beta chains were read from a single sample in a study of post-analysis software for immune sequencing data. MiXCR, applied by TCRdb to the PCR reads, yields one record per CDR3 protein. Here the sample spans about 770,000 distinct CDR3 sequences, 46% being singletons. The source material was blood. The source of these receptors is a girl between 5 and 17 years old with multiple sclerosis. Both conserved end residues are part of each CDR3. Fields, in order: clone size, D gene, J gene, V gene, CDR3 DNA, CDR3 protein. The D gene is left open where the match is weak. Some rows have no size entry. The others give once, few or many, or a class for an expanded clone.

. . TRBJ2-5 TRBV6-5 TGTGCCAGCAGCGATAGCGGGACAGAGGGAGAGACCCAGTACTTC CASSDSGTEGETQYF
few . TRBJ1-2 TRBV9 TGTGCCAGCGGAGGGGATGGCTACACCTTC CASGGDGYTF
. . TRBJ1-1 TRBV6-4 TGTGCCAGCCACTCCGGACTTTCGAACACTGAAGCTTTCTTT CASHSGLSNTEAFF
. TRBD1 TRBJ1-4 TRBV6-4 TGTGCCAGCAGTGAGGCCCCCGGGACAGGGAGTGAAAAACTGTTTTTT CASSEAPGTGSEKLFF
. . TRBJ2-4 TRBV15 TGTGCCACCAGCAGATCGTACAGGAGTCTAGCCAAAAACATTCAGTACTTC CATSRSYRSLAKNIQYF
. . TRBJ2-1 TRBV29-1 TGCAGCGTAGCTCCGGGGCAGGCGGAAGTCGCTCAGTTCTTC CSVAPGQAEVAQFF
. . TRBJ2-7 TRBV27 TGTGCCAGCAGTCCCCTAGGGGATTCCTACGAGCAGTACTTC CASSPLGDSYEQYF
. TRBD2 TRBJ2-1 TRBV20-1 TGCAGTGCTAATGGGCGGGCGGGGGTGAACAATGAGCAGTTCTTC CSANGRAGVNNEQFF
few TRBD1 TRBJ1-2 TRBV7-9 TGTGCCAGCAGCACCGGGACAGGGGGTGATGGCTACACCTTC CASSTGTGGDGYTF
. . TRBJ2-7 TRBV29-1 TGCAGCGCCCGAGGGGGGGATGGCTACGAGCAGTACTTC CSARGGDGYEQYF